This entry concerns a single T cell receptor beta chain. The source of the sample is a study of blood T cell repertoires in COVID-19. The wider study: Samples came from the United States, Italy and Spain, spanning acute and convalescent COVID-19.

CDR1 and CDR2 from the germline V gene are SNHLY and FYNNEI. CDR3 size: 15 residues. Trimming removed 5 bases from V and 10 bases from J, with 18 bases in between. Authors' processing steps: How many nucleated cells were present was estimated from reference gene primer amplification. Method: immunoSEQ multiplex PCR; TCRdb's copy keeps in-frame clones and lacks some. V and J calls and clone size are copied from that table; D and trimming were computed from the DNA. The sample carries some 200,000 clones, roughly 84% recorded once. The TCR was taken from a man aged 50-59 years who had recovered from COVID-19. This sequence joins TRBV2 and TRBJ1-6; tentatively, D is TRBD1 (5 bases). Sample: peripheral blood. CDR3 coding DNA: TGTGCCAGCAGTTCCAGGGTAGCAGAAGGGTCACCCCTCCACTTT. Amino acids: CASSSRVAEGSPLHF.